This T cell receptor beta chain was recovered during a study of T cell changes during pregnancy in multiple sclerosis. Germline V gene lookup returns CDR1 MNHNS and CDR2 SASEGT. J gave up 10 bases and V 3 bases, and 10 bases lay outside the gene matches. This CDR3 is built from 16 residues. The method was immunoSEQ multiplex PCR; TCRdb's version includes in-frame clones alone and lacks a portion of them. The data show some 21,000 clones, with around 89% seen just once and 7.5% held by the top ten. The receptor was isolated from a female donor in good health, enrolled as a control in a pregnancy study. The chain has TRBV6-1 and TRBJ1-6; 9 positions match TRBD1. The specimen comprised CD8+ T cells from peripheral blood mononuclear cells, sampled in the second trimester of pregnancy. CDR3 nucleotide sequence: TGTGCCAGCAGTGATCGACCGGGACAGGGACTGTCACCCCTCCACTTT. It specifies CASSDRPGQGLSPLHF.